These 14 T cell receptor beta chains were all obtained from the same sample, sequenced in a study of cytomegalovirus exposure and HLA in healthy donors. Amplification used 60 Vbeta primers and 13 Jbeta primers. Sequencing used immunoSEQ multiplex PCR; TCRdb keeps in-frame clones, though not all of them. The repertoire holds under 80,000 clones, with 65% to 70% as singletons. The sample comprised PBMCs. The receptors derive from a woman aged 25 to 39 in good health and CMV-seronegative.

The V gene is TRBV18, the J gene TRBJ2-1; maybe TRBD2 (6 bases). CDR3 length equals 15 residues. The V and J ends lost 3 bases and 1 base respectively, with 10 bases between them. Germline CDR1 KGHSH, CDR2 LQKENI. CDR3: CASSPRGSSYNEQFF. The CDR3 DNA reads TGTGCCAGCTCACCCCGGGGGTCTTCCTACAATGAGCAGTTCTTC.

This clone has more than one count but fewer than ten. The V and J genes are TRBV19 and TRBJ1-1, with D unresolved. The CDR3 totals 11 residues. V dropped 3 bases and J dropped 7 bases, with 6 bases sitting between them. Per germline, CDR1 LNHDA and CDR2 SQIVND (reference sequence). The CDR3 DNA reads as TGTGCCAGTAGTATCTCGGTTGAAGCTTTCTTT. It yields the protein CASSISVEAFF.

This clone was observed once. The chain has TRBV4-1 and TRBJ1-5; a weak D match, TRBD1 (6 bases). V lost 0 bases to trimming and J lost 0 bases, with 12 bases between them. The CDR3 runs 17 residues. Germline V gene lookup returns CDR1 MGHRA and CDR2 YSYEKL. The CDR3 reads CASSQDVQGFSNQPQHF. The CDR3 DNA is TGCGCCAGCAGCCAAGATGTACAGGGTTTTAGCAATCAGCCCCAGCATTTT.

CDR3 residues: CASSLSRGQPQHF. CDR3 nucleotides: TGTGCCAGCAGCCTTTCCAGAGGGCAGCCCCAGCATTTT. The chain combines TRBV4-2 with TRBJ1-5; D ambiguous. Trimming shortened V by 4 bases and J by 7 bases, and 11 bases separated the two germline ends. This CDR3 is 13 amino acids long. The germline V gene has CDR1 LGHNA and CDR2 YNFKEQ.

In this sample, this clone turned up a few times. The chain uses TRBV7-2 and TRBJ2-7; 8 bases agree with TRBD1. The V segment lost 0 bases and the J segment 5 bases; nucleotides outside the gene matches: 3. Germline V gene sequence: CDR1 SGHTA, CDR2 FQGNSA. The CDR3 contains 14 residues. In nucleotides, the CDR3 is TGTGCCAGCAGCTTAGCCGGGACAGGACACGAGCAGTACTTC. Amino acids: CASSLAGTGHEQYF.

V is TRBV7-9 and J is TRBJ1-2; 12 nucleotides align to TRBD1. The J segment lost 7 bases and the V segment lost 5 bases, leaving 8 bases of the junction unmatched. Per germline, CDR1 SEHNR and CDR2 FQNEAQ (reference sequence). CDR3 length: 15 residues. The CDR3 reads CASSGIRDRGPGYTF. The CDR3 DNA reads TGTGCCAGCAGCGGCATCCGGGACAGGGGGCCTGGCTACACCTTC.

The J gene is TRBJ2-3, the V gene TRBV5-1, with a possible D match to TRBD2 (6 bases). Trimming removed 4 bases at V and 2 bases at J, with 20 bases between. CDR1 is SGHRS, CDR2 YFSETQ, per germline. The CDR3 is made up of 17 amino acids. The CDR3 coding sequence is TGCGCCAGCAGCAGCTCGGGAGAGCCACCATACACAGATACGCAGTATTTT. Translated, it gives CASSSSGEPPYTDTQYF.

CDR3 DNA sequence: TGTGCCAGCAGTTTGGACAGGGGATTGGATGAGCAGTTCTTC. Translating gives CASSLDRGLDEQFF. The V gene is TRBV11-2, the J gene TRBJ2-1; 9 positions agree with TRBD1. The CDR3 totals 14 residues. Losses at the gene ends were 6 bases for V and 8 bases for J; bases not matched to a gene: 8. CDR1 SGHAT and CDR2 FQNNGV come from the germline V gene.

This clone came up once. The CDR3 region has the DNA TGTGCCAGCAGCCTTGACTACGGGAACAATCAGCCCCAGCATTTT. It yields the protein CASSLDYGNNQPQHF. The J gene is TRBJ1-5, the V gene TRBV7-9, with no clear D. Trimming stripped 5 bases from V and 3 bases from J, with 14 bases between. Per the germline V gene, CDR1 is SEHNR and CDR2 is FQNEAQ (reference sequence). CDR3 size: 15 residues.

The CDR3 sequence is CASHRGLYTEAFF. Written as DNA, the CDR3 is TGTGCCAGCCACAGGGGGTTGTACACTGAAGCTTTCTTT. This sequence joins TRBV6-1 and TRBJ1-1; TRBD1 agrees at 8 bases. CDR3 size: 13 residues. V was pared by 8 bases and J by 3 bases, with 5 bases of the junction left unmatched. The germline V gene has CDR1 MNHNS and CDR2 SASEGT.

This clone came up once. The rearrangement joins TRBV9 to TRBJ2-3; 7 bases agree with TRBD1. Germline loops: CDR1 SGDLS, CDR2 YYNGEE. This CDR3 spans 15 amino acids. The J segment lost 6 bases and the V segment lost 0 bases, leaving 7 bases of the junction unmatched. CDR3 residues: CASSVGQGQGDTQYF. The CDR3 region has the DNA TGTGCCAGCAGCGTAGGACAGGGCCAAGGGGATACGCAGTATTTT.

The genes are TRBV4-3 and TRBJ2-1, with 7 nucleotides matching TRBD2. The germline V gene has CDR1 LGHNA and CDR2 YSLEER. The CDR3 is 15 amino acids. Unmatched junction bases numbered 9, after V lost 0 bases and J lost 10 bases. The CDR3 nucleotides read TGCGCCAGCAGCCAAGATAGGCTAGCGGTTGTCGAGCAGTTCTTC. Translated: CASSQDRLAVVEQFF.

Points on this clone: One end of the junction varies from germline; a read error may be responsible. The J gene is TRBJ2-3, the V gene TRBV7-7; D possibly corresponds to TRBD2 (7 bases). This CDR3 comprises 15 residues. Germline V gives CDR1 SSHAT, CDR2 FNYEAQ (reference sequence). CDR3 region: CASSFGGGPADTQYF. In DNA, the CDR3 is TGTGCTAGCAGCTTTGGGGGGGGGCCAGCAGATACGCAGTATTTT.

The V call is TRBV23-1, the J call TRBJ1-5; TRBD1 matches at 12 bases. TRBV23-1 is placed among ORFs of uncertain function. This CDR3 is built from 19 residues. With 4 bases clipped from V and 6 bases from J, the junction kept 16 bases outside the gene matches. In DNA, the CDR3 is TGCGCCAGCAGTCTCGCCGGCCGGGACAGGGGGCGGGAGGGTCAGCCCCAGCATTTT. Its translation: CASSLAGRDRGREGQPQHF.